These T cell receptor beta chains were read from a single sample in a study of T cell repertoires in cytomegalovirus infection. Each CDR3 protein gets one entry after TCRdb re-called the reads with MiXCR. The repertoire consists of around 430,000 distinct CDR3 sequences, with about 42% occurring once and the leading ten covering 43%. Which antigens these TCRs recognize remains unknown. The material sequenced was cultured PBMCs, taken from culture after CMV antigen stimulation. The receptor source for this set is a human donor in good health (CMV status not recorded). Some clones in this sample may be carry-over from other donors' samples. CDR3s include the opening cysteine and the closing phenylalanine or tryptophan. The D gene is left open where the match is weak. Clone size is shown for a subset of rows, as once, few, many or a class of expanded clone.

v_gene	j_gene	d_gene	abundance	CDR3nt	CDR3aa
TRBV7-2	TRBJ2-3	-	-	TGTGCCAGCAGCTTCTGGTCGGATACGCAGTATTTT	CASSFWSDTQYF
TRBV5-1	TRBJ2-7	-	-	TGCGCCAGCAGCTTGGGCACCACCTCCCAGCACGAGCAGTACTTC	CASSLGTTSQHEQYF
TRBV15	TRBJ2-1	TRBD1	once	TGTGCCACCAGCAAGAAGGTGGGGACAGGGGCCTGGGAGGTCTACAATGAGCAGTTCTTC	CATSKKVGTGAWEVYNEQFF
TRBV7-2	TRBJ2-2	-	few	TGTGCCAGCAGCCCCTTGGGCGGTGACACCGGGGAGCTGTTTTTT	CASSPLGGDTGELFF
TRBV7-2	TRBJ2-1	TRBD2	-	TGTGCCACCGGGACTAGCGGCCTCGATGAGCAGTTCTTC	CATGTSGLDEQFF
TRBV6-6	TRBJ2-5	TRBD2	-	TGTGCCAGTGTAGCGGGAGGATCGTACGAGACCCAGTACTTC	CASVAGGSYETQYF
TRBV19	TRBJ1-2	-	-	TGTGCCAGTACCGAGGCGCCGGGCCTCTATGGCTACACCTTC	CASTEAPGLYGYTF
TRBV7-9	TRBJ2-3	TRBD2	many	TGTGCCAGCAGCTTAGGCCCTCGCGGGGGGCGCATCACAGATACGCAGTATTTT	CASSLGPRGGRITDTQYF
TRBV30	TRBJ2-3	-	-	TGTGCCTGGGGGGACGGCTACACAGATACGCAGTATTTT	CAWGDGYTDTQYF
TRBV7-2	TRBJ2-5	TRBD2	many	TGTGCCAGCAGCTTAGTAGGGACTAGCGGGGGCTGGGGAGAGACCCAGTACTTC	CASSLVGTSGGWGETQYF
TRBV7-2	TRBJ1-5	-	few	TGTGCCAGCAGCTTAGGACGAAGCAATCAGCCCCAGCATTTT	CASSLGRSNQPQHF
TRBV7-2	TRBJ2-5	-	few	TGTGCCAGCAGCCGTAGTGAGTGGGAGGAGACCCAGTACTTC	CASSRSEWEETQYF
TRBV12-3/TRBV12-4	TRBJ1-2	-	few	TGTGCCAGCGGGGGTTGGAAGGGCGGGCGCGGCTACACCTTC	CASGGWKGGRGYTF
TRBV6-6	TRBJ1-6	-	-	TGTGCCAGCAGTTACTTGGGGGACCATAATTCACCCCTCCACTTT	CASSYLGDHNSPLHF
TRBV20-1	TRBJ2-7	TRBD2	-	TGCAGTGCTGTTGGACTAGCCTACGAGCAGTACTTC	CSAVGLAYEQYF
TRBV6-5	TRBJ2-2	-	-	TGTGCCAGCCGTCCGGAGTTGGGCACCGGGGAGCTGTTTTTT	CASRPELGTGELFF
TRBV7-2	TRBJ1-2	TRBD1	-	TGTGCCAGCAGCTTAAACTTTCGACAGGGCTATGGCTACACCTTC	CASSLNFRQGYGYTF
TRBV7-2	TRBJ1-1	-	-	TGTGCCAGCAGCACGGACTTGAACACTGAAGCTTTCTTT	CASSTDLNTEAFF